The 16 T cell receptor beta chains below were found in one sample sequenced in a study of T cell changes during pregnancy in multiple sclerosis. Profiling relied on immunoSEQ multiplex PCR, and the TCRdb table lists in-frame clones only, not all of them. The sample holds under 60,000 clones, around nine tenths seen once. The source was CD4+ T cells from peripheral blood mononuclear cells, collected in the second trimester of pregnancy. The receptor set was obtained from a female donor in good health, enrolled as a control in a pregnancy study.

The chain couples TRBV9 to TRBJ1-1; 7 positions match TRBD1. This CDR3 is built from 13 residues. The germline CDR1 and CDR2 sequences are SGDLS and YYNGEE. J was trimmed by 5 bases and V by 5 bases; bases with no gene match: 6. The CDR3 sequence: CASSNQGDTEAFF. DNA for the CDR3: TGTGCCAGCAGTAATCAGGGGGATACTGAAGCTTTCTTT.

CDR3 sequence reads: CASSETTGQSRHEQYF. The CDR3 DNA is TGTGCCAGCAGCGAGACGACGGGACAGTCTCGGCACGAGCAGTACTTC. The rearrangement uses TRBV11-3 and TRBJ2-7; 7 nucleotides match TRBD1. V gave up 5 bases and J gave up 5 bases; unmatched junction bases: 15. CDR1 and CDR2 (germline): SGHNT, YENEEA. The CDR3 extends over 16 amino acids.

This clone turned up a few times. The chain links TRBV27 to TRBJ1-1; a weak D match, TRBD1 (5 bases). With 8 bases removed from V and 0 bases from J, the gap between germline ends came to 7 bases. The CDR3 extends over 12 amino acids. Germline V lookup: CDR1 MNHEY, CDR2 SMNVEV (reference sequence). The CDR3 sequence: CASGAMNTEAFF. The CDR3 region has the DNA TGTGCCAGCGGGGCCATGAACACTGAAGCTTTCTTT.

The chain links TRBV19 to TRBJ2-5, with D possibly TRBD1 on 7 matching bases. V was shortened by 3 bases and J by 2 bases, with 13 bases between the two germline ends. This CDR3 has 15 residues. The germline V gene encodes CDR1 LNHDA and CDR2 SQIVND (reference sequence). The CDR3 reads CASSIATGTQETQYF. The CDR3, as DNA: TGTGCCAGTAGTATCGCGACAGGGACTCAAGAGACCCAGTACTTC.

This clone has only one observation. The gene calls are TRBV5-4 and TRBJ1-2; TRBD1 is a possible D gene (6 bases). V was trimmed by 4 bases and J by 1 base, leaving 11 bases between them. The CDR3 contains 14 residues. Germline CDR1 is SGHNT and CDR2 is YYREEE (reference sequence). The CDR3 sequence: CASSQDSLNYGYTF. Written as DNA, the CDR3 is TGTGCCAGCAGCCAGGACAGCCTTAACTATGGCTACACCTTC.

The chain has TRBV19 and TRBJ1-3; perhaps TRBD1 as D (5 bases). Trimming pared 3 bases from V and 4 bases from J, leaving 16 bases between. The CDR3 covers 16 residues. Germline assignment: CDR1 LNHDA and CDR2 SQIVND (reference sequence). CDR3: CASSIGTTLQGNTIYF. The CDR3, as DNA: TGTGCCAGTAGTATTGGGACTACCCTTCAGGGAAACACCATATATTTT.

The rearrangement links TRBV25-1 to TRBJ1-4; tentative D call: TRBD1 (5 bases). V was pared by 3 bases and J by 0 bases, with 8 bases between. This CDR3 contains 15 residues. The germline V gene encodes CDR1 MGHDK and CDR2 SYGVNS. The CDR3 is CASSDQGSTNEKLFF. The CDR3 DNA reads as TGTGCCAGCAGTGATCAGGGTTCAACTAATGAAAAACTGTTTTTT.

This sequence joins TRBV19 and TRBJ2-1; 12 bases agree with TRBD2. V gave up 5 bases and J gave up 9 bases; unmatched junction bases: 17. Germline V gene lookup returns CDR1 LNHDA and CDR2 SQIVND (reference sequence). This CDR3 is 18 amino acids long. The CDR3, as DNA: TGTGCCAGTAGTGCGGCCCGACTAGCGGGGGCCCGCTTCGCTGAGCAGTTCTTC. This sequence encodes CASSAARLAGARFAEQFF.

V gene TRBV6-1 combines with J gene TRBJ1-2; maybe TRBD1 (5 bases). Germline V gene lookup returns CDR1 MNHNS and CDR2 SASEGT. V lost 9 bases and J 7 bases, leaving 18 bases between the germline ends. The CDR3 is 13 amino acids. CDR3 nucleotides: TGTGCCAGTTCCCTCTGGGGGGAGGGTGGCTACACCTTC. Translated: CASSLWGEGGYTF.

This CDR3 reads CASTRQGAFSPLHF. The CDR3 DNA is TGTGCCAGCACTAGACAGGGGGCTTTTTCACCCCTCCACTTT. The chain recombines TRBV7-2 with TRBJ1-6; 10 bases are shared with TRBD1. V dropped 7 bases and J dropped 9; count of bases not matched to a gene: 6. This CDR3 contains 14 residues. Germline V gene data show CDR1 as SGHTA and CDR2 as FQGNSA.

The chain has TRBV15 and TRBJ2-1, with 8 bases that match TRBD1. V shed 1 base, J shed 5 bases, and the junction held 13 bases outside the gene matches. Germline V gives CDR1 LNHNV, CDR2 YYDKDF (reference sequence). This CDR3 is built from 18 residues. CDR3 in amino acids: CATSRGEAWGTGHNEQFF. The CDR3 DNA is TGTGCCACCAGCAGAGGTGAGGCGTGGGGGACAGGCCACAATGAGCAGTTCTTC. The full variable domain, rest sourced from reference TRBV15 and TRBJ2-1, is DAMVIQNPRYQVTQFGKPVTLSCSQTLNHNVMYWYQQKSSQAPKLLFHYYDKDFNNEADTPDNFQSRRPNTSFCFLDIRSPGLGDTAMYLCATSRGEAWGTGHNEQFFGPGTRLTVL.

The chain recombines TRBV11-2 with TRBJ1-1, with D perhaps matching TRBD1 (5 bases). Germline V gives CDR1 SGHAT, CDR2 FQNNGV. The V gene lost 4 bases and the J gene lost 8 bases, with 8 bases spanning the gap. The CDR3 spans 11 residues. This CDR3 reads CASSSAGEAFF. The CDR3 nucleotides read TGTGCCAGCAGCTCGGCAGGGGAAGCTTTCTTT.

DNA for the CDR3: TGTGCCAGCAGAGAGAAGGGACTTCCGGCGGGCACTGAAGCTTTCTTT. It is translated as CASREKGLPAGTEAFF. The chain is built from TRBV2 and TRBJ1-1; a weak D match, TRBD1 (5 bases). This CDR3 spans 16 amino acids. Germline values: CDR1 SNHLY, CDR2 FYNNEI. Between the trimmed V and J ends, which lost 6 bases and 4 bases, there was a span of 21 bases.

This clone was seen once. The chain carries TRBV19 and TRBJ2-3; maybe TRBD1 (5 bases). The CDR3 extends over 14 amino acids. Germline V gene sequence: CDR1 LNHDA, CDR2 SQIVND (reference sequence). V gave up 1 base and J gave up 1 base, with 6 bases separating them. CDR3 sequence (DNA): TGTGCCAGTAGTATAGGACAGCGCACAGATACGCAGTATTTT. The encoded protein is CASSIGQRTDTQYF.

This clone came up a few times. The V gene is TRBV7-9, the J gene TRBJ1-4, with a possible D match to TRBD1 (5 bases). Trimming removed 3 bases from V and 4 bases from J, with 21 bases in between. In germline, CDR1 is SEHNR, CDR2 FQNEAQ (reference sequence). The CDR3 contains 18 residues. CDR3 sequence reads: CASSLMGLKGLNNEKLFF. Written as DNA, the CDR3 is TGTGCCAGCAGCTTGATGGGGCTTAAGGGGCTCAATAATGAAAAACTGTTTTTT.

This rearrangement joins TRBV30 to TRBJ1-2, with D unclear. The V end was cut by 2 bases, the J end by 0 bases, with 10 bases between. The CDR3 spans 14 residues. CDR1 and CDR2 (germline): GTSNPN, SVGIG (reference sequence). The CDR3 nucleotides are TGTGCCTGGAGTCTAGCAAGAGCTAACTATGGCTACACCTTC. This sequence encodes CAWSLARANYGYTF.